This TCR beta chain was documented in a study of circulating and synovial CD4+ cells in juvenile arthritis. Method: immunoSEQ multiplex PCR; TCRdb's copy keeps in-frame clones and lacks some. The sample has 25,000 to 35,000 clones, just over 90% seen once; the top ten hold 2.9%. General observations from the study: Shared-clonotype fractions with synovium likely underestimate full repertoire overlap. Circulating pathogenic-like lymphocytes shared a substantially higher fraction of CDR3 sequences with synovium than bulk blood. Diversity here was lower than in bulk blood CD4 cells.

Germline trimming cut 1 base from V and 4 bases from J; bases unmatched to any gene: 2. Germline V gene sequence: CDR1 SGHTA, CDR2 FQGNSA. The CDR3 is 14 amino acids. As to this clone: Its antigen is unidentified.

Samples derive from patients with active juvenile idiopathic arthritis. This sequence was found in a human donor with juvenile idiopathic arthritis. This chain uses TRBV7-2 with TRBJ1-2, with 8 bases identical to TRBD1. The source material was CD4+ T cells from blood. The CDR3 DNA reads as TGTGCCAGCAGCTTAGGCGGGACAGGCTATGGCTACACCTTC. This translates into CASSLGGTGYGYTF.